The text below deals with one TCR beta chain. Its antigen is not yet known. No base-level quality is on record; no much larger clone is a single base apart. This sample is part of a study of blood T cell repertoires in COVID-19 (dated by TCRdb to 2020 to 2021). For the wider study: The collaborator samples originated in the United States, Italy and Spain and spanned the acute and convalescent phases of COVID-19. Where HLA class I and class II types were available, the types were taken from metadata supplied by the sample provider, not from assay-based typing. The repertoires were made available in a free public database intended to serve as a resource for research on the immune response to SARS-CoV-2. The prospective study material was composed of cDNA or gDNA derived from T cells, B-cell-depleted T cells, or PBMCs. Deeply sampled blood TCRbeta repertoires from subjects exposed to, actively infected with, or recovered from COVID-19 were included in the dataset. Nearly every sample came with metadata listing a de-identified subject ID, COVID-19 status, age in years and sex. Samples came from the ongoing ImmuneRACE study (first 160 participants) plus 1,254 subjects from 6 global collaborators.

Another Seattle source contributed samples from volunteer blood donors who had recovered from COVID-19. Collaborating institutions collected whole blood in K2EDTA tubes following their own protocols. For TCRbeta analysis, collaborator samples were shipped as frozen whole blood, as isolated PBMCs, or as DNA extracted from either sample type. The CDR1 and CDR2 encoded by the germline V gene (reference sequence) are GTSNPN and SVGIG. Ends trimmed: V by 2 bases, J by 5 bases; bases unmatched to a gene: 9. Its CDR3 holds 16 amino acids, cysteine through phenylalanine. CDR3 DNA is the only sequence kept; it has 48 bases, read in frame from the first base. What the study reported, not specific to this receptor: How much clinical and demographic metadata was included differed by source and by participant, and the metadata was provided uncurated.

TCRbeta CDR3 regions were amplified from genomic DNA by means of the immunoSEQ Assay, a bias-controlled multiplex PCR. The original pipeline was this. The number of nucleated cells in each sample was estimated by amplification of reference gene primers within the assay. To quantify the absolute abundance of each unique TCRbeta CDR3 rearrangement, sequence reads were collapsed and filtered. For each sample, productive Simpson clonality was calculated as the square root of Simpson's diversity index over productive rearrangements. In its TCRdb copy, this immuneACCESS table keeps in-frame sequences only and misses some clones. Where compared with another copy, unresolved V genes explain less than half of these, and the others have no known cause. The V and J calls and clone size come from that table; D and trimming were worked out from the DNA. Within this sample are over 120,000 clones, with 80% of them counted one time only. About 3.5% of the sample lies in the top ten.

What was sequenced was peripheral blood. Rearrangement joined TRBV30 to TRBJ1-1; 12 nucleotides in the junction match TRBD1. The sequence was collected from a man between 65 and 85 years old who had recovered from COVID-19. The sequence in DNA is TGTGCCTGGAGTTGGATGGGACAGGGGGCGAGGACTGAAGCTTTCTTT. This encodes CAWSWMGQGARTEAFF.